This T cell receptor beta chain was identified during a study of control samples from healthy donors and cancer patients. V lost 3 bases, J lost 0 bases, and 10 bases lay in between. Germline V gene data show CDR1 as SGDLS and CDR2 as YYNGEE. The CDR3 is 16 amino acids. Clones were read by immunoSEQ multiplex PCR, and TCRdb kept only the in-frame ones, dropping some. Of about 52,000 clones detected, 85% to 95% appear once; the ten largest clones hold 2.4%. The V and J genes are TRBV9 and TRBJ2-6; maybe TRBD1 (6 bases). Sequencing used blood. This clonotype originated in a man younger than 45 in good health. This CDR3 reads CASSGMGASGANVLTF. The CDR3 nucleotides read TGTGCCAGCAGCGGGATGGGGGCCTCTGGGGCCAACGTCCTGACTTTC.